This TCR beta chain stems from a study of blood T cell repertoires in COVID-19. Turning to the study itself: Whether acute or convalescent, the COVID-19 samples came from the United States, Italy and Spain.

TCRdb's table, derived via immunoSEQ multiplex PCR, lists solely in-frame clones and lacks some. The sample yields fewer than 80,000 clones, more than 75% seen once. The V gene lost 0 bases and the J gene lost 3 bases, with 17 bases spanning the gap. This CDR3 spans 17 amino acids. In germline, CDR1 is SGHRS, CDR2 YFSETQ. The sequenced material came from peripheral blood. The receptor comes from a human donor in a cohort sampled during active COVID-19. The chain recombines TRBV5-1 with TRBJ2-3; D not resolved. The CDR3 DNA follows: TGCGCCAGCAGCTTGGCAGAGGTTTTTGCGGAAACAGATACGCAGTATTTT. Protein: CASSLAEVFAETDTQYF. Looking up the rest from reference TRBV5-1 and TRBJ2-3 gives the full variable domain: KAGVTQTPRYLIKTRGQQVTLSCSPISGHRSVSWYQQTPGQGLQFLFEYFSETQRNKGNFPGRFSGRQFSNSRSEMNVSTLELGDSALYLCASSLAEVFAETDTQYFGPGTRLTVL.